This T cell receptor beta chain was found in a study of PD-L1 blockade in urothelial cancer. Study summary: From about 2014, patients received atezolizumab, given as 1,200 mg intravenously every 3 weeks. Males with urothelial cancer arising in the bladder constituted about 85% of the roughly 29 patients. The number of prior chemotherapy regimens per patient was 0 to 3. Among blood samples, the median T cell count was approximately 150,000.

The germline gives CDR1 LNHDA, CDR2 SQIVND (reference sequence). This CDR3 contains 16 residues. The V gene end was trimmed by 1 base and the J gene end by 5 bases; junction bases not matched to a gene: 6. The method was immunoSEQ multiplex PCR; TCRdb's version includes in-frame clones alone and lacks a portion of them. The sample records about 82,000 clones, 87% being singletons. The material was PBMCs, obtained around atezolizumab (anti-PD-L1) treatment. The source of this sequence is a woman between 65 and 79 years old with urothelial cancer. The V and J genes are TRBV19 and TRBJ1-5; 9 bases agree with TRBD1. The CDR3 is CASSIVTGGTHQPQHF. Here the CDR3 DNA reads TGTGCCAGTAGTATAGTAACAGGGGGCACCCATCAGCCCCAGCATTTT. The full variable domain, in which reference TRBV19 and TRBJ1-5 provide the parts outside the CDR3, is DGGITQSPKYLFRKEGQNVTLSCEQNLNHDAMYWYRQDPGQGLRLIYYSQIVNDFQKGDIAEGYSVSREKKESFPLTVTSAQKNPTAFYLCASSIVTGGTHQPQHFGDGTRLSIL.